The 26 T cell receptor beta chains in this list originate from one sample, sequenced in a study of T cells after yellow fever vaccination. TCRdb re-called the 5' RACE reads through MiXCR, storing one row per CDR3 protein. The data show 400,000 or so distinct CDR3 sequences, with about 19% seen just once and 18% held by the top ten. The sample here was PBMCs, taken before the yellow fever booster vaccination. These TCRs come from a man aged 18 to 30 who received the YFV17D yellow fever vaccine.

The chain couples TRBV5-6 to TRBJ2-6, with D hard to call. The V end was cut by 2 bases, the J end by 4 bases, with 7 bases between. CDR3 length: 14 amino acids. Germline CDR1 reads SGHDT; CDR2 reads YYEEEE. The CDR3 reads CASSLGFGANVLTF. CDR3 nucleotide sequence: TGTGCCAGCAGCTTAGGCTTCGGGGCCAACGTCCTGACTTTC. Complete variable domain (other parts from reference TRBV5-6 and TRBJ2-6): DAGVTQSPTHLIKTRGQQVTLRCSPKSGHDTVSWYQQALGQGPQFIFQYYEEEERQRGNFPDRFSGHQFPNYSSELNVNALLLGDSALYLCASSLGFGANVLTFGAGSRLTVL.

V and J are TRBV24-1 and TRBJ2-1; 8 nucleotides line up with TRBD1. The CDR3 totals 15 residues. With V trimmed by 3 bases and J by 6 bases, 6 bases remained unmatched. Germline V gene lookup returns CDR1 KGHDR and CDR2 SFDVKD. In nucleotides, the CDR3 is TGTGCCACCAGTGATATGTGGACAGGGCCCAATGAGCAGTTCTTC. Its translation is CATSDMWTGPNEQFF.

The chain combines TRBV12-3 or TRBV12-4 with TRBJ2-7, with a weak D call TRBD2 (6 bases). The ends were cut back, 3 bases at V and 2 bases at J, with 8 bases in the middle. The CDR3 runs 13 residues. The CDR3 sequence: CASSLEGTYEQYF. CDR3 in DNA: TGTGCCAGCAGTTTGGAGGGTACCTACGAGCAGTACTTC.

This rearrangement joins TRBV20-1 to TRBJ2-1; possibly TRBD1 for D (6 bases). The CDR3 covers 16 residues. Looked up from germline, CDR1 is DFQATT and CDR2 is SNEGSKA (reference sequence). V lost 1 base and J 2 bases, leaving 15 bases between the germline ends. CDR3 sequence: CSARAPHRAPYNEQFF. DNA of the CDR3: TGCAGTGCTAGAGCCCCCCACAGGGCCCCCTACAATGAGCAGTTCTTC.

This clonotype appeared a few times. The rearrangement joins TRBV20-1 to TRBJ1-2; no firm D call. Germline values: CDR1 DFQATT, CDR2 SNEGSKA (reference sequence). Trimming left V 5 bases short and J 8 bases short, with 18 bases between. This CDR3 has 13 residues. CDR3: CSAGVPSRRGYTF. In nucleotides, the CDR3 is TGCAGTGCTGGGGTCCCCAGCAGGAGGGGCTACACCTTC.

This chain links TRBV7-9 with TRBJ2-7; no definite D call. There are 13 residues in the CDR3. Germline assignment: CDR1 SEHNR and CDR2 FQNEAQ (reference sequence). V was pared by 5 bases and J by 6 bases, with 14 bases between. CDR3 region: CASSPSRLGEQYF. The CDR3 DNA sequence: TGTGCCAGCAGCCCCAGTAGGTTGGGCGAGCAGTACTTC.

The chain carries TRBV25-1 and TRBJ2-3; D perhaps matches TRBD2 (5 bases). This CDR3 is built from 15 residues. CDR1 and CDR2 from the germline V gene are MGHDK and SYGVNS. The V end lost 1 base, the J end lost 2 bases, and 10 bases lay between the germline ends. CDR3 amino acids: CASSEWSGYTDTQYF. CDR3 in DNA: TGTGCCAGCAGTGAATGGAGCGGATACACAGATACGCAGTATTTT.

The rearrangement uses TRBV5-1 and TRBJ1-2; 10 positions match TRBD1. The junction had 5 bases not matched to a gene; V was cut back by 2 bases and J by 4 bases. The CDR3 loop spans 15 amino acids. Germline V gives CDR1 SGHRS, CDR2 YFSETQ. The CDR3 nucleotides read TGCGCCAGCAGCTTTCGGACAGGGGGGCCCTATGGCTACACCTTC. Translated, it gives CASSFRTGGPYGYTF.

This clonotype was observed a handful of times. This chain connects TRBV10-3 to TRBJ1-3, with a possible D match to TRBD1 (6 bases). V dropped 8 bases and J dropped 0 bases, with 17 bases sitting between them. The V gene's germline CDR1 is ENHRY and CDR2 SYGVKD. There are 16 residues in the CDR3. The DNA of the CDR3 is TGTGCCATCTCCTCCGGGGAGGACAGCTCTGGAAACACCATATATTTT. It codes for CAISSGEDSSGNTIYF.

The chain combines TRBV20-1 with TRBJ2-6, with 8 bases fitting TRBD1. The CDR3 runs 16 residues. From germline, CDR1 is DFQATT and CDR2 SNEGSKA (reference sequence). The trim removed 3 bases at V and 1 base at J, leaving 5 bases unmatched. CDR3 residues: CSARGQERSGANVLTF. Written as DNA, the CDR3 is TGCAGTGCTAGGGGACAGGAAAGATCTGGGGCCAACGTCCTGACTTTC.

V gene TRBV7-2 combines with J gene TRBJ1-1; D uncertain. Trimming took 3 bases from V and 0 from J, leaving 11 bases between them. CDR3 length equals 15 residues. Germline CDR1 is SGHTA and CDR2 is FQGNSA. Here the CDR3 reads CASSLQLLMNTEAFF. The CDR3 DNA follows: TGTGCCAGCAGCTTGCAGTTATTGATGAACACTGAAGCTTTCTTT.

This clonotype has a handful of counts. The V and J genes are TRBV4-3 and TRBJ2-7; 9 nucleotides line up with TRBD2. V was pared by 3 bases and J by 4 bases, with 4 bases of the junction left unmatched. In germline, CDR1 is LGHNA, CDR2 YSLEER. The CDR3 is made up of 14 amino acids. Here the CDR3 DNA reads TGCGCCAGCAGCCATCGCACTAGCGGGTACGAGCAGTACTTC. Translated, it gives CASSHRTSGYEQYF.

The gene calls are TRBV15 and TRBJ2-3; D is possibly TRBD1 (7 bases). This CDR3 contains 16 residues. Per germline, CDR1 LNHNV and CDR2 YYDKDF (reference sequence). Trimming cost V 1 base and J 7 bases, with 18 bases left between them. CDR3 DNA sequence: TGTGCCACCAGCAGAGGCCGAGGAGGGGGCGCTTATACGCAGTATTTT. It encodes CATSRGRGGGAYTQYF.

There are many counts of this clonotype. The chain couples TRBV28 to TRBJ2-1; D perhaps matches TRBD1 (7 bases). There are 12 residues in the CDR3. CDR1 MDHEN and CDR2 SYDVKM come from the germline V gene. Trimming took 4 bases from V and 11 from J, leaving 12 bases between them. CDR3 loop: CASSSQGGQQFF. The CDR3 DNA sequence: TGTGCCAGCAGTTCTCAGGGGGGCCAGCAGTTCTTC.

This clonotype came up many times. V usage is TRBV7-9 and J usage is TRBJ2-1; 7 bases are a match to TRBD1. V lost 4 bases, J lost 8 bases, and 2 bases stayed unmatched. The CDR3 has 12 amino acids. CDR1 is SEHNR, CDR2 FQNEAQ, per germline (reference sequence). This CDR3 reads CASSWTGDEQFF. The CDR3 bases are TGTGCCAGCAGCTGGACAGGAGATGAGCAGTTCTTC.

Many counts were recorded for this clonotype. The chain carries TRBV20-1 and TRBJ2-1; D is unresolved. Per the germline V gene, CDR1 is DFQATT and CDR2 is SNEGSKA (reference sequence). CDR3 size: 12 residues. V gave up 3 bases and J gave up 5 bases, with 8 bases separating them. In nucleotides, the CDR3 is TGCAGTGCTAGCGACGGGCACAATGAGCAGTTCTTC. This sequence encodes CSASDGHNEQFF.

This clonotype was counted ten times or more. The genes are TRBV10-3 and TRBJ1-4, with TRBD1 identical over 10 bases. Germline V gene data show CDR1 as ENHRY and CDR2 as SYGVKD. The CDR3 runs 14 residues. Trimming at V came to 3 bases and at J to 10 bases, leaving 5 bases not matched to a gene. The CDR3: CAISDRDRGGKLFF. In DNA, the CDR3 is TGTGCCATCAGTGACCGGGACAGGGGAGGAAAACTGTTTTTT.

This chain connects TRBV20-1 to TRBJ1-3; 8 positions agree with TRBD1. The germline gives CDR1 DFQATT, CDR2 SNEGSKA (reference sequence). Trimming at V came to 3 bases and at J to 7 bases, leaving 5 bases not matched to a gene. The CDR3 length is 13 residues. CDR3 residues: CSARGTGRNTIYF. The CDR3 DNA reads TGCAGTGCTAGGGGGACAGGAAGGAACACCATATATTTT.

V is TRBV20-1 and J is TRBJ2-1; perhaps TRBD2 as D (6 bases). This CDR3 has 13 amino acids. Germline V lookup: CDR1 DFQATT, CDR2 SNEGSKA (reference sequence). The V gene lost 6 bases and the J gene lost 8 bases, with 17 bases spanning the gap. CDR3 region: CSAPGLHPDEQFF. The CDR3 coding sequence is TGCAGTGCCCCGGGACTCCACCCCGATGAGCAGTTCTTC.

The CDR3 is CASSLEGQGVYGYTF. The CDR3 nucleotides are TGTGCCAGCAGCTTGGAGGGGCAGGGCGTCTATGGCTACACCTTC. The chain recombines TRBV5-5 with TRBJ1-2; a possible D gene is TRBD1 (5 bases). With 0 bases removed from V and 4 bases from J, the gap between germline ends came to 13 bases. This CDR3 has 15 amino acids. The germline gives CDR1 SGHKS, CDR2 YYEKEE (reference sequence). The whole variable domain, remainder taken from reference TRBV5-5 and TRBJ1-2, is DAGVTQSPTHLIKTRGQQVTLRCSPISGHKSVSWYQQVLGQGPQFIFQYYEKEERGRGNFPDRFSARQFPNYSSELNVNALLLGDSALYLCASSLEGQGVYGYTFGSGTRLTVV.

The chain carries TRBV7-9 and TRBJ1-1; 7 nucleotides align to TRBD1. With 5 bases clipped from V and 1 base from J, the junction kept 7 bases outside the gene matches. Germline V CDR1 and CDR2: SEHNR, FQNEAQ (reference sequence). The CDR3 contains 15 residues. CDR3 DNA sequence: TGTGCCAGCAGCCCCTCGAGGACAGGGAACACTGAAGCTTTCTTT. Protein product: CASSPSRTGNTEAFF.

V and J are TRBV3-1 and TRBJ1-3; tentative D call: TRBD1 (6 bases). The germline V gene has CDR1 LGHDT and CDR2 YNNKEL (reference sequence). Trimming shortened V by 2 bases and J by 8 bases, and 22 bases separated the two germline ends. The CDR3 spans 17 residues. The CDR3 coding sequence is TGTGCCAGCAGCCAACGTTTTTCATATACAGGGTTGTACACCATATATTTT. The encoded protein is CASSQRFSYTGLYTIYF.

This clonotype was picked up a small number of times. DNA for the CDR3: TGCGCCAGCAGCCAAGCCCCCCAGGGGAACACTGAAGCTTTCTTT. Its protein is CASSQAPQGNTEAFF. The rearrangement joins TRBV4-1 to TRBJ1-1; a weak D match, TRBD1 (5 bases). The CDR3 runs to 15 residues. V lost 1 base to trimming and J lost 1 base, with 10 bases between them. The V gene's germline CDR1 is MGHRA and CDR2 YSYEKL.

This chain links TRBV5-5 with TRBJ2-3; a weak D match, TRBD1 (6 bases). Germline CDR1 reads SGHKS; CDR2 reads YYEKEE (reference sequence). Deletions cut 4 bases from V and 3 bases from J, with 15 bases between. There are 15 residues in the CDR3. CDR3 region: CASSIQGLGTDTQYF. CDR3 coding DNA: TGTGCCAGCAGCATACAGGGTTTGGGAACAGATACGCAGTATTTT.

This chain links TRBV7-6 with TRBJ1-1, with 8 bases aligning to TRBD1. The trim removed 4 bases at V and 4 bases at J, leaving 8 bases unmatched. Germline V CDR1 and CDR2: SGHVS, FNYEAQ. The CDR3 loop spans 15 amino acids. The CDR3 DNA sequence: TGTGCCAGCAGCTCCGCCGGGACAGGAGTCACTGAAGCTTTCTTT. The encoded protein is CASSSAGTGVTEAFF.

This clonotype appeared many times. The V call is TRBV3-1, the J call TRBJ2-1; D not resolved. The V and J ends lost 1 base and 2 bases respectively, with 9 bases between them. CDR1 is LGHDT and CDR2 is YNNKEL in the germline V gene (reference sequence). The CDR3 length is 15 residues. The CDR3 loop is CASSQGPQTYNEQFF. CDR3 DNA: TGTGCCAGCAGCCAAGGTCCACAGACCTACAATGAGCAGTTCTTC.